This T cell receptor (beta chain) appears in the sequencing data of a study of technical replicates of blood from several donors. The CDR3 has 13 residues. Per the germline V gene, CDR1 is WNHNN and CDR2 is SYGVQD (reference sequence). V was trimmed by 6 bases and J by 2 bases, leaving 7 bases between them. Assay used: immunoSEQ multiplex PCR; TCRdb lists only in-frame clones, some missing. The table lists more than 90,000 clones, 85% to 95% of them singletons. Sequencing input: T cells isolated from PBMCs. This sequence originates from a human donor in good health. The J gene is TRBJ2-2, the V gene TRBV10-1; D not resolved. CDR3 loop: CASRVTNTGELFF. As DNA, the CDR3 is TGCGCCAGCAGGGTCACTAACACCGGGGAGCTGTTTTTT.